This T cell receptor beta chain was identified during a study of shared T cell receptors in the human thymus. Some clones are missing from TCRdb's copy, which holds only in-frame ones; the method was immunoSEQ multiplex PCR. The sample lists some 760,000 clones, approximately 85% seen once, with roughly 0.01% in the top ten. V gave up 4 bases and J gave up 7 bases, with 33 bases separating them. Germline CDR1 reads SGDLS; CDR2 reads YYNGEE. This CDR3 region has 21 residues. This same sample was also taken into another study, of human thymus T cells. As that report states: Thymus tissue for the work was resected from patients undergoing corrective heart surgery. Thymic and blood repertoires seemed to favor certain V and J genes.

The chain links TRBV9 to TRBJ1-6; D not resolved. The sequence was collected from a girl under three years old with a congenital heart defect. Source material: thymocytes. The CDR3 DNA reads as TGTGCCAGCAGCTATTACCCCCAGAGTGAGCGAGAGTACGGTACAAATTCACCCCTCCACTTT. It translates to CASSYYPQSEREYGTNSPLHF.